This record covers a single T cell receptor (beta chain). What it recognizes is unknown. Measured with immunoSEQ multiplex PCR; TCRdb has only the in-frame clones, and not every one. This table has 120,000 or so clones, about 90% appearing once. This entry comes from a study of T cell responses to AZD1222 COVID-19 vaccine. Findings of the study overall: Repertoire sampling was restricted to post-peak T cell response timepoints. A rise in Spike-specific TCR breadth and depth followed two AZD1222 doses.

V gave up 2 bases and J gave up 5 bases; unmatched junction bases: 8. CDR1 MNHEY and CDR2 SVGAGI come from the germline V gene. The CDR3 totals 16 residues. The sequence came from an adult in good health. Sequencing used peripheral blood, obtained on day 0 of AZD1222 vaccination. V usage is TRBV6-5 and J usage is TRBJ1-1; 10 bases map to TRBD1. The CDR3 spells CASSYPLTGGRTEAFF. CDR3 DNA sequence: TGTGCCAGCAGTTACCCACTGACAGGGGGCAGAACTGAAGCTTTCTTT.